This record covers a single T cell receptor (beta chain). Naive CD8 isolation took CD45RO-negative cells positively selected for CCR7 and excluded terminally differentiated effector memory CD45RA+ cells. Donors, healthy HIV-negative adults, lacked recent acute infections or vaccinations. The data belong to a study of shared clonotypes between healthy human individuals. There are 14 residues in the CDR3. V was trimmed by 4 bases and J by 0 bases, leaving 7 bases between them. The germline V gene has CDR1 MNHNS and CDR2 SASEGT. Libraries were prepared by immunoSEQ multiplex PCR; TCRdb keeps only in-frame clonotypes and omits some of them. This sample has roughly 1,800,000 clones, with 85% to 95% found just once.

The chain joins TRBV6-1 to TRBJ2-1; no definite D call. The sequenced material came from naive CD8+ T cells sorted from blood. This TCR was sampled from a young man in good health. In DNA form, the CDR3 reads TGTGCCAGCAGTGCACAGAGCTCCTACAATGAGCAGTTCTTC. It yields the protein CASSAQSSYNEQFF.